The 5 T cell receptor beta chains presented below share a single source sample, sequenced in a study of T cells in Graves' hyperthyroidism and ophthalmopathy. Template material for amplifying TCR beta CDR3 regions consisted of RNA transcripts. RT-PCR in the first round (using the HTBI primer set) targeted the TCR CDR3. TCRdb re-called the multiplex PCR reads through MiXCR, storing one row per CDR3 protein. Of 330,000 or so distinct CDR3 sequences listed, 15% to 20% are singletons. The sample taken for sequencing was blood. The receptors come from a woman aged 40 to 49 with Graves' ophthalmopathy.

This clonotype has ten or more counts. This chain connects TRBV2 to TRBJ1-5, with D tentatively TRBD1 (5 bases). The length of the CDR3 is 13 residues. CDR1 and CDR2 (germline): SNHLY, FYNNEI. V was cut by 1 base and J by 7 bases, with 8 bases left in between. CDR3 protein: CASSEGGEQPQHF. CDR3 DNA: TGTGCCAGCAGTGAAGGGGGGGAGCAGCCCCAGCATTTT.

Note on this clonotype: This sequence may be a read error, since a much larger clone differs from it by one base. The rearrangement uses TRBV20-1 and TRBJ2-5; 8 bases are a match to TRBD2. After removal of 3 bases from V and 9 bases from J, the junction contained 9 bases not matched to a gene. The V gene's germline CDR1 is DFQATT and CDR2 SNEGSKA (reference sequence). There are 13 residues in the CDR3. As DNA, the CDR3 is TGCAGTGCTAGTCTTTCCCTCGGGGGGGCCCAGTACTTC. Translated: CSASLSLGGAQYF.

This clonotype appeared many times. The rearrangement uses TRBV28 and TRBJ2-5; TRBD1 might be the D (8 bases). Germline V CDR1 and CDR2: MDHEN, SYDVKM. The CDR3 sequence is 14 residues long. The ends were cut back, 5 bases at V and 5 bases at J, with 15 bases in the middle. In nucleotides, the CDR3 is TGTGCCAGCAGTCGGACAGGGAGGGCGGAGACCCAGTACTTC. Amino acid sequence: CASSRTGRAETQYF.

This clonotype was detected many times. The CDR3 coding sequence is TGTGCCAGCAGGTCTTATAATTCACCCCTCCACTTT. This translates into CASRSYNSPLHF. The rearrangement joins TRBV6-1 to TRBJ1-6; D gene unclear. Germline lookup yields CDR1 MNHNS and CDR2 SASEGT. Trimming removed 6 bases from V and 4 bases from J, with 4 bases in between. The length of the CDR3 is 12 residues.

This clonotype was found many times. The chain joins TRBV11-2 to TRBJ2-3; D not certain. The CDR3 sequence is 13 residues long. With 0 bases removed from V and 4 bases from J, the gap between germline ends came to 5 bases. Germline V lookup: CDR1 SGHAT, CDR2 FQNNGV. CDR3 coding DNA: TGTGCCAGCAGCTTAGATTGGGCAGATACGCAGTATTTT. It specifies CASSLDWADTQYF.